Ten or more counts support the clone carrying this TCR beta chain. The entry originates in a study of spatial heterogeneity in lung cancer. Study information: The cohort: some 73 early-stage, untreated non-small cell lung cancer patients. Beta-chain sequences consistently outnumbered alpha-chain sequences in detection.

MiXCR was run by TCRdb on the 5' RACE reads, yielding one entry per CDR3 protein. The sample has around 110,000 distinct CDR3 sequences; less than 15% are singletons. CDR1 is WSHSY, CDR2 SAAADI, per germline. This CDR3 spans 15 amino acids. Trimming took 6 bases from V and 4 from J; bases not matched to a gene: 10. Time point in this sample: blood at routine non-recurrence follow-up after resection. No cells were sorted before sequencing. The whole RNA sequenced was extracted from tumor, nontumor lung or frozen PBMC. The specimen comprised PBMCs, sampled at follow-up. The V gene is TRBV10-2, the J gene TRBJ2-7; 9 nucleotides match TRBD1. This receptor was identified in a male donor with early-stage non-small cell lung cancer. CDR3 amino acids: CASRIQGALVYEQYF. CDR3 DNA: TGCGCCAGCAGAATACAGGGGGCATTGGTATACGAGCAGTACTTC.